This section outlines one TCR beta chain sequence together with its context. What it binds is not known. This CDR3 has 16 amino acids. Per germline, CDR1 MNHEY and CDR2 SVGEGT. The sample originates from a study of CXCR3-negative and CXCR3-positive naive CD8 T cells. Study-wide points: More hydrophobic TRB CDR3s were found in CXCR3-positive naive cells than in CXCR3-negative naive cells.

TRB cDNA libraries were made by UMI-labeled 5' RACE. TCRdb reprocessed the 5' RACE reads and keeps a single row for each CDR3 protein, giving no DNA. The sample's table shows some 130,000 distinct CDR3 sequences. The receptor's source is a human donor in good health. Some clones in this sample may be carry-over from other donors' samples. The chain carries TRBV6-2 or TRBV6-3 and TRBJ2-5; TCRdb calls TRBD2, which cannot be checked without DNA. The specimen sequenced was naive CXCR3+ CD8+ T cells from blood. Subset given: CD45RO-CCR7+CD27+CD95- naive CD8+ T cells expressing CXCR3 (TNR3+). The CDR3 is CASSFQIPSGKETQYF.